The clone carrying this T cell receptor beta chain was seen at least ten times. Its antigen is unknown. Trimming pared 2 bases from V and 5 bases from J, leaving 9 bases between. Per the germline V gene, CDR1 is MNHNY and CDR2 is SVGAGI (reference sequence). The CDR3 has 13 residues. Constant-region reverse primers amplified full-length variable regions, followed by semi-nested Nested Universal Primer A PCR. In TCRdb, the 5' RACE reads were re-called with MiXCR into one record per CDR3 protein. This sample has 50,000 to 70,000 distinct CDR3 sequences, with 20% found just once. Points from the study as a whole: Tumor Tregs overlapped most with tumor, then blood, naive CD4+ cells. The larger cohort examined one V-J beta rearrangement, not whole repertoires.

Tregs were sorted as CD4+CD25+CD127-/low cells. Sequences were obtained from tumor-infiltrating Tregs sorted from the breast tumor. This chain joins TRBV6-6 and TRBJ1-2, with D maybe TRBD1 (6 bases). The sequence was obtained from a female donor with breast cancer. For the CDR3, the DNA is TGTGCCAGCAGTTACGAAGGGGGATATGGCTACACCTTC. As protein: CASSYEGGYGYTF.